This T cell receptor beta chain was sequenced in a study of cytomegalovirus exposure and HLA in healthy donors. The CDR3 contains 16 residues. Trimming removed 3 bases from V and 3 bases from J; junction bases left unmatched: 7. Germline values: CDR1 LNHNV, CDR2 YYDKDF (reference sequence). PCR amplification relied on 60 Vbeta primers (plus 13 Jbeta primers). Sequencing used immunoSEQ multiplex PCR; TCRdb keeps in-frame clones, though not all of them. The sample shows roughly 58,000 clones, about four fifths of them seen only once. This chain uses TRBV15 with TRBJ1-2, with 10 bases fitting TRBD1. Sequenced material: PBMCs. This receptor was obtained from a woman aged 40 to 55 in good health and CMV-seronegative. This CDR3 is CATSRVRTGGYYGYTF. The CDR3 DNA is TGTGCCACCAGCAGGGTGAGGACAGGGGGATACTATGGCTACACCTTC.